Many counts were recorded for the clone carrying this T cell receptor (beta chain). Individuals drawn from 24 US areas were about 18 to 95 years old. Categorization into cohorts depended on clinical history that participants reported. CDR3 length: 15 residues. CDR1 and CDR2 from the germline V gene are MGHRA and YSYEKL. Trimming cost V 1 base and J 9 bases, with 17 bases left between them. TCRdb's copy holds only in-frame clones and misses some; the assay was immunoSEQ multiplex PCR. The sample has roughly 210,000 clones, about nine tenths seen once. These data belong to a study of blood T cell repertoires in COVID-19. Looking at the study overall: Recovered participants had two consecutive negative NP/OP PCR tests, healthcare professional clearance, or symptom resolution. The United States, Italy and Spain provided the acute and convalescent COVID-19 samples.

The sample taken for sequencing was PBMCs or T cells enriched from blood (not recorded which). This TCR was sampled from a man in his thirties or forties in a cohort exposed to, infected with or recovered from COVID-19 (not recorded which). The chain has TRBV4-1 and TRBJ2-3; maybe TRBD2 (6 bases). The CDR3 loop reads CASSQAGGTSGTQYF. CDR3 nucleotide sequence: TGCGCCAGCAGCCAAGCTGGCGGGACCAGTGGCACGCAGTATTTT.